The present T cell receptor (beta chain) was sequenced within a study of T cell responses to AZD1222 COVID-19 vaccine. For the study at large: Second doses that came at about 4 or about 12 weeks were put together. Study-level findings and limits: Seropositivity was recorded at baseline in only a handful of AZD1222 recipients. No day 14 peak samples; only post-peak repertoires were characterized. Most donors were white British and more were female, and clonal diversity was possibly underestimated.

Sequencing used immunoSEQ multiplex PCR; TCRdb keeps in-frame clones, though not all of them. The sample yields around 50,000 clones, about 81% seen once. Concerning this clone: Its antigen is not identified.

Looked up from germline, CDR1 is LNHDA and CDR2 is SQIVND (reference sequence). CDR3 size: 16 residues. V gave up 3 bases and J gave up 4 bases; unmatched junction bases: 6. Source: peripheral blood, taken on day 0 of AZD1222 vaccination. The TCR sequence derives from an adult in good health. The gene calls are TRBV19 and TRBJ2-1, with 10 bases lining up with TRBD2. The CDR3 spells CASSIGASGGYNEQFF. As DNA, the CDR3 is TGTGCCAGTAGTATCGGTGCTAGCGGGGGATACAATGAGCAGTTCTTC.